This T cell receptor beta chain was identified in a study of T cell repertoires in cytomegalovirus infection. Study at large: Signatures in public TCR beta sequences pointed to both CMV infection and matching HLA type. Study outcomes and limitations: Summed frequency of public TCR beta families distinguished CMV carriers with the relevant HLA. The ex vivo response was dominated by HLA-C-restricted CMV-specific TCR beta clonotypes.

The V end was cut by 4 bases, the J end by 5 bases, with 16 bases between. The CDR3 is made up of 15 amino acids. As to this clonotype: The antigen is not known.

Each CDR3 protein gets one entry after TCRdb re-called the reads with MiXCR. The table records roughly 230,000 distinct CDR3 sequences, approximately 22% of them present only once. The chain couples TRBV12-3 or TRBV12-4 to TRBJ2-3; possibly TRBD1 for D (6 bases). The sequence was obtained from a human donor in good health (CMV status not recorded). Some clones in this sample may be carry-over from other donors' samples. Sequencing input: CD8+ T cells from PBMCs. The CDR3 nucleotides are TGTGCCAGCAGTTCTCCGCAGGGGCTTATAGATACGCAGTATTTT. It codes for CASSSPQGLIDTQYF.